At least ten counts were recorded for the clone carrying this T cell receptor (beta chain). It was from unfractionated whole blood that total RNA was extracted. This entry belongs to a study of human T cells and chemical hapten exposure. Germline lookup yields CDR1 MDHEN and CDR2 SYDVKM. The V gene lost 2 bases and the J gene lost 2 bases, with 12 bases spanning the gap. This CDR3 is 15 amino acids long. TCRdb re-called the 5' RACE reads with MiXCR, one entry per CDR3 protein. This table has some 78,000 distinct CDR3 sequences, roughly 7.7% appearing once. The chain joins TRBV28 to TRBJ2-5, with D uncertain. The clonotype originates from a male donor in good health. This CDR3 reads CASSLLSGQQETQYF. As DNA, the CDR3 is TGTGCCAGCAGTTTACTTTCTGGCCAACAAGAGACCCAGTACTTC.